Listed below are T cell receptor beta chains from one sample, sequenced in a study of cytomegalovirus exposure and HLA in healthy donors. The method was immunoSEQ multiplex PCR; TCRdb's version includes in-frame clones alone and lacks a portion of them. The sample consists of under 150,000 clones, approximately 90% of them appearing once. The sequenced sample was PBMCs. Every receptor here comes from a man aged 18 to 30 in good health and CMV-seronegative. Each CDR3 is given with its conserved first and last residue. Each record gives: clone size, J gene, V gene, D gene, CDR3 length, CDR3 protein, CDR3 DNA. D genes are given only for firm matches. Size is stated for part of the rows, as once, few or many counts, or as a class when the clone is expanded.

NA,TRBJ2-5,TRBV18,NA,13,CASSPVAGETQYF,TGTGCCAGCTCACCGGTGGCAGGGGAGACCCAGTACTTC
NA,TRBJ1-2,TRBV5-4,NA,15,CASSSRDRIFGGYTF,TGTGCCAGCAGTAGCAGAGACAGGATTTTCGGTGGCTACACCTTC
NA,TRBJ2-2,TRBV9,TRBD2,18,CASSVVGTSGPGTGELFF,TGTGCCAGCAGCGTAGTTGGGACTAGCGGCCCCGGGACCGGGGAGCTGTTTTTT
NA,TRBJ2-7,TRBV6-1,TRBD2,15,CASSVVAGGSYEQYF,TGTGCCAGCAGTGTCGTAGCGGGGGGCTCCTACGAGCAGTACTTC
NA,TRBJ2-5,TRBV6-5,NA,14,CASSYSELQETQYF,TGTGCCAGCAGTTACTCGGAACTACAAGAGACCCAGTACTTC
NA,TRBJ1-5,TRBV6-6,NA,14,CASSPGHYNQPQHF,TGTGCCAGCAGCCCAGGACACTATAATCAGCCCCAGCATTTT
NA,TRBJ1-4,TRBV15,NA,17,CATSRDRRDFPNEKLFF,TGTGCCACCAGCAGAGATCGCAGGGACTTTCCAAATGAAAAACTGTTTTTT
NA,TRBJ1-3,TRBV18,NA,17,CASSPRSVESSGNTIYF,TGTGCCAGCTCACCACGAAGTGTAGAGAGCTCTGGAAACACCATATATTTT
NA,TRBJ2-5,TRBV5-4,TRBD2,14,CASSRGGSQETQYF,TGTGCCAGCAGCCGGGGGGGGAGCCAAGAGACCCAGTACTTC
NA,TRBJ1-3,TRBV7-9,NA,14,CASSKLFSGNTIYF,TGTGCCAGCAGCAAGCTTTTCTCTGGAAACACCATATATTTT
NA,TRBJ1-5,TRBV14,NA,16,CASSQGQPTSVWPQHF,TGTGCCAGCAGCCAAGGACAGCCCACTTCGGTATGGCCCCAGCATTTT
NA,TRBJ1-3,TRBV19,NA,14,CASTTGISGNTIYF,TGTGCCAGCACGACAGGCATCTCTGGAAACACCATATATTTT
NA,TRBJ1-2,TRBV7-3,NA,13,CASSVEANYGYTF,TGTGCCAGCAGCGTAGAAGCTAACTATGGCTACACCTTC
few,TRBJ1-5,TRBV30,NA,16,CAWSQYRSTNNQPQHF,TGTGCCTGGAGCCAGTACAGGAGCACTAACAATCAGCCCCAGCATTTT
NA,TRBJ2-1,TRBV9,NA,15,CASSATGIVINEQFF,TGTGCCAGCAGCGCAACCGGGATCGTAATCAATGAGCAGTTCTTC
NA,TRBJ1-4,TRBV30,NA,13,CAWTGLLYEKLFF,TGTGCCTGGACGGGACTCCTTTATGAAAAACTGTTTTTT
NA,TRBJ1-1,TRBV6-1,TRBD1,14,CASSERGRTTEAFF,TGTGCCAGCAGTGAAAGGGGGCGTACCACTGAAGCTTTCTTT
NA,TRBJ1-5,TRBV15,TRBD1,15,CATSQAGDRDQPQHF,TGTGCCACCAGCCAGGCCGGGGACAGGGACCAGCCCCAGCATTTT
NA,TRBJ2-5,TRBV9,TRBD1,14,CASSGQGSQETQYF,TGTGCCAGCAGTGGACAGGGTAGTCAAGAGACCCAGTACTTC
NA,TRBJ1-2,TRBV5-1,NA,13,CASSQGTGYGYTF,TGCGCCAGCAGCCAGGGCACGGGCTATGGCTACACCTTC
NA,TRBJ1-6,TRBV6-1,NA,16,CASSGRGWPYNSPLHF,TGTGCCAGCAGTGGAAGGGGGTGGCCTTATAATTCACCCCTCCACTTT
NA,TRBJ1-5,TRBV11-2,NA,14,CASSLAGSAQPQHF,TGTGCCAGCAGCTTAGCGGGTTCAGCTCAGCCCCAGCATTTT
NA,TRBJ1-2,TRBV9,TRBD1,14,CASSVGDRLYGYTF,TGTGCCAGCAGCGTAGGGGACAGACTCTATGGCTACACCTTC
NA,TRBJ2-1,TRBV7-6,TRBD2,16,CASSYLSGRDYNEQFF,TGTGCCAGCAGCTACCTTAGCGGGAGGGACTACAATGAGCAGTTCTTC
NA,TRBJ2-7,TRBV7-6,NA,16,CASSLVAGLSSYEQYF,TGTGCCAGCAGCTTAGTGGCAGGGTTGAGCTCCTACGAGCAGTACTTC
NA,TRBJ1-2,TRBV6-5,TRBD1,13,CASSQTGDYGYTF,TGTGCCAGCAGTCAGACAGGGGACTATGGCTACACCTTC
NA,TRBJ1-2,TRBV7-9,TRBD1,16,CASSLGEGRGRDGYTF,TGTGCCAGCAGCTTAGGGGAGGGCAGGGGGCGCGATGGCTACACCTTC
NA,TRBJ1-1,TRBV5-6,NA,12,CASSSGGGEAFF,TGTGCCAGCAGCTCGGGTGGAGGTGAAGCTTTCTTT
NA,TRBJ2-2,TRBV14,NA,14,CASSPTSGTGELFF,TGTGCCAGCAGCCCCACGAGCGGCACCGGGGAGCTGTTTTTT